This T cell receptor (beta chain) was sequenced during a study of tumor-infiltrating lymphocytes in primary liver carcinoma. Germline-derived CDR1 and CDR2 are SQVTM and ANQGSEA. The ends were cut back, 3 bases at V and 7 bases at J, with 13 bases in the middle. This CDR3 is 12 amino acids long. This clonotype is judged medium-sized. Its specificity is not known. The input was approximately 500 ng total RNA; TCR beta cDNA was made from it with a constant-region primer. It was through three nested multiplex PCR rounds of slightly modified ARM-PCR that TCR beta libraries arose. Rounds one and two of PCR, each of 10 to 11 cycles, were primed with TRBV1-TRBV30 forward primers and a C-beta reverse primer. Via MiXCR, TCRdb re-called the multiplex PCR reads, giving one row per CDR3 protein. The table includes 37,000 or so distinct CDR3 sequences, about 75% detected once. General study points: Tumor-adjacent and tumor-blood pairs overlapped less than tumor region pairs did. Relative to blood, tumors carried a significantly larger fraction of the repertoire in their top 250 clones (p = 0.039).

Co-extracted RNA and DNA came from about 19-30 mg of unsorted bulk tissue. Sample: tumor-adjacent normal liver tissue. The receptor was derived from a man between 35 and 55 years old with primary liver carcinoma and hepatitis B virus infection. This chain connects TRBV29-1 to TRBJ2-7, with a tentative D call TRBD2 (5 bases). The CDR3, as DNA: TGCAGCGTTGATGCTGGCCGGGGAGAGCAGTACTTC. Translating it yields CSVDAGRGEQYF.